This TCR beta chain was documented in a study of blood T cell repertoires in COVID-19. Trimming took off 3 bases at V and 5 bases at J, with 14 bases between the two ends. Germline CDR1 MNHNY, CDR2 SVGAGI (reference sequence). This CDR3 region has 14 residues. TCRdb keeps only in-frame clones here, not all; method: immunoSEQ multiplex PCR. The sample includes nearly 60,000 clones, roughly 89% of them seen just once. V usage is TRBV6-6 and J usage is TRBJ2-7; perhaps TRBD1 as D (6 bases). The sequencing input was peripheral blood. This receptor was obtained from a man aged 55 to 69 with active COVID-19. DNA of the CDR3: TGTGCCAGCAGTTATTTACAGGGACCCAACGAGCAGTACTTC. Residues: CASSYLQGPNEQYF.